This T cell receptor beta chain was retrieved from a study of cytomegalovirus exposure and HLA in healthy donors. Among the donors, all were healthy bone marrow donors. General observations from the study: Both high specificity and high sensitivity reportedly marked the classifier's diagnosis of cytomegalovirus status. Using a false discovery rate of 0.05, a later analysis showed that 15,000 to 20,000 TCR beta sequences were associated with HLA alleles. What a later analysis showed was that several of the most significant clusters appeared linked to common viral pathogens.

Trimming at V came to 3 bases and at J to 1 base, leaving 9 bases not matched to a gene. CDR3 size: 16 residues. Germline V gene lookup returns CDR1 SGHRS and CDR2 YFSETQ. Turning to this clone: Its antigen is unknown.

The PCR had 60 Vbeta and 13 Jbeta primers. Data came from immunoSEQ multiplex PCR; TCRdb stores just in-frame clones and leaves some out. The sample includes around 110,000 clones, around 77% of them seen just once. The chain joins TRBV5-1 to TRBJ2-7, with 8 bases identical to TRBD1. The TCR originated in a male donor in good health and CMV-seronegative. The sample consisted of PBMCs. Here the CDR3 DNA reads TGCGCCAGCAGCTCACAACCGGACAGGGCTTCCTACGAGCAGTACTTC. Its translation: CASSSQPDRASYEQYF.